Shown below are 19 T cell receptor beta chains from a single sample sequenced in a study of cytomegalovirus exposure and HLA in healthy donors. PCR primers comprised 60 Vbeta and 13 Jbeta primers. Clones were read by immunoSEQ multiplex PCR, and TCRdb kept only the in-frame ones, dropping some. Of some 150,000 clones in the sample, roughly 80% are singletons; the top ten hold 7.7%. The sample was PBMCs. Receptor source: a man aged 25 to 40 in good health and CMV-seropositive.

The rearrangement joins TRBV27 to TRBJ2-7; 7 bases map to TRBD2. The CDR3 totals 15 residues. CDR1 and CDR2 from the germline V gene are MNHEY and SMNVEV (reference sequence). Trimming cost V 0 bases and J 0 bases; bases outside gene matches: 2. CDR3 DNA sequence: TGTGCCAGCAGTTTATCGGGCGGGAGCTCCTACGAGCAGTACTTC. Amino acid sequence: CASSLSGGSSYEQYF.

The CDR3 spells CASRRLDRGTDTQYF. CDR3 nucleotides: TGTGCCAGCAGGAGACTCGACCGAGGCACAGATACGCAGTATTTT. The chain joins TRBV2 to TRBJ2-3; no clear D. The germline CDR1 and CDR2 sequences are SNHLY and FYNNEI. The CDR3 spans 15 residues. Trimming removed 6 bases at V and 1 base at J, with 14 bases between.

The V call is TRBV5-1, the J call TRBJ2-2; 10 bases align to TRBD1. The CDR3 is 16 amino acids. V was clipped by 4 bases and J by 4 bases; unmatched bases: 7. CDR1 is SGHRS, CDR2 YFSETQ, per germline. CDR3 sequence reads: CASSPRTGGTTGELFF. Here the CDR3 DNA reads TGCGCCAGCAGCCCGCGGACAGGGGGGACCACCGGGGAGCTGTTTTTT.

The V and J genes are TRBV28 and TRBJ1-2; D ambiguous. This CDR3 is built from 14 residues. Per germline, CDR1 MDHEN and CDR2 SYDVKM. Trimming took off 2 bases at V and 2 bases at J, with 9 bases between the two ends. Here the CDR3 reads CASSLVGRNYGYTF. The DNA for the CDR3 is TGTGCCAGCAGTTTAGTGGGCAGAAACTATGGCTACACCTTC.

A few counts support this clone. This chain links TRBV13 with TRBJ2-3; weak D call: TRBD2 (6 bases). CDR1 and CDR2 from the germline V gene are PRHDT and FYEKMQ (reference sequence). V was shortened by 0 bases and J by 8 bases, with 9 bases between the two germline ends. The CDR3 runs to 13 residues. The chain's CDR3 is CASSLGGGTTQYF. In DNA, the CDR3 is TGTGCCAGCAGCTTAGGGGGCGGGACTACGCAGTATTTT.

The genes are TRBV10-1 and TRBJ2-7, with 9 bases fitting TRBD1. Looked up from germline, CDR1 is WNHNN and CDR2 is SYGVQD (reference sequence). The CDR3 covers 16 residues. V lost 3 bases, J lost 2 bases, and 8 bases stayed unmatched. The CDR3 DNA is TGCGCCAGCAGTGACCCTCAGGGACAGGGAGCCTACGAGCAGTACTTC. Amino acids: CASSDPQGQGAYEQYF.

The gene calls are TRBV6-1 and TRBJ2-5; possible D gene TRBD2, 5 bases. CDR1 is MNHNS and CDR2 is SASEGT in the germline V gene. V lost 8 bases and J lost 9, with 19 bases in between. CDR3 length: 13 residues. The CDR3 DNA reads TGTGCCAGCGTGGAGACTACCTATGGGGCCCAGTACTTC. Its protein product is CASVETTYGAQYF.

This chain connects TRBV5-1 to TRBJ2-7; D is perhaps TRBD2 (6 bases). Per germline, CDR1 SGHRS and CDR2 YFSETQ. V was pared by 4 bases and J by 2 bases, with 13 bases between. The CDR3 covers 14 residues. CDR3 bases: TGCGCCAGCAGCACCCCGGACTACACCTACGAGCAGTACTTC. This translates into CASSTPDYTYEQYF.

The chain has TRBV25-1 and TRBJ1-2; 7 positions agree with TRBD1. The CDR3 covers 14 residues. The V gene end was trimmed by 3 bases and the J gene end by 7 bases; junction bases not matched to a gene: 8. The germline V gene has CDR1 MGHDK and CDR2 SYGVNS. The CDR3 DNA reads TGTGCCAGCAGTGATCCAAACAGGGGCGGTGGCTACACCTTC. It codes for CASSDPNRGGGYTF.

This clone showed up just a few times. The CDR3: CASSLYINYGYTF. Written as DNA, the CDR3 is TGCGCCAGCAGCTTGTACATCAACTATGGCTACACCTTC. The chain recombines TRBV5-1 with TRBJ1-2; D not certain. Germline assignment: CDR1 SGHRS and CDR2 YFSETQ. V lost 1 base and J 2 bases, leaving 6 bases between the germline ends. This CDR3 comprises 13 residues.

The J gene is TRBJ2-1, the V gene TRBV14, with D perhaps TRBD2 (6 bases). V dropped 7 bases and J dropped 3 bases, with 13 bases sitting between them. There are 14 residues in the CDR3. Germline V CDR1 and CDR2: SGHDN, FVKESK. In nucleotides, the CDR3 is TGTGCCAGCAATCCCGGGACTTTCTACAATGAGCAGTTCTTC. Amino acid sequence: CASNPGTFYNEQFF.

The chain carries TRBV2 and TRBJ1-1, with D possibly matching TRBD1 (6 bases). The germline V gene has CDR1 SNHLY and CDR2 FYNNEI. The CDR3 length is 15 residues. Trimming cost V 4 bases and J 1 base, with 13 bases left between them. The CDR3 region is CASSVRLGGNTEAFF. CDR3 coding DNA: TGTGCCAGCAGTGTAAGATTAGGGGGGAACACTGAAGCTTTCTTT.

The chain couples TRBV15 to TRBJ1-5, with no clear D. The CDR3 has 14 amino acids. V dropped 5 bases and J dropped 4 bases, with 12 bases sitting between them. From germline, CDR1 is LNHNV and CDR2 YYDKDF (reference sequence). CDR3 sequence: CATSPREGNQPQHF. In DNA form, the CDR3 reads TGTGCCACCAGCCCCCGGGAAGGGAATCAGCCCCAGCATTTT.

The rearrangement joins TRBV6-1 to TRBJ1-1, with D unclear. Germline CDR1 MNHNS, CDR2 SASEGT. Between the trimmed V and J ends, which lost 6 bases and 7 bases, there was a span of 18 bases. The CDR3 is 14 amino acids. CDR3 sequence reads: CASRLSRGGDEAFF. As DNA, the CDR3 is TGTGCCAGCAGATTATCCCGGGGAGGCGATGAAGCTTTCTTT.

This chain links TRBV9 with TRBJ2-3, with D unclear. The CDR3 totals 14 residues. Germline loops: CDR1 SGDLS, CDR2 YYNGEE. V was pared by 3 bases and J by 5 bases, with 13 bases between. CDR3 DNA sequence: TGTGCCAGCAGCGCCGTCCCCTACGGAGATACGCAGTATTTT. Protein: CASSAVPYGDTQYF.

Only one count was recorded for this clone. The chain joins TRBV2 to TRBJ2-1; TRBD1 matches at 12 bases. The CDR3 is made up of 15 amino acids. Losses at the gene ends were 8 bases for V and 5 bases for J; bases not matched to a gene: 7. Per germline, CDR1 SNHLY and CDR2 FYNNEI. CDR3 nucleotides: TGTGCCAGCGGAGGGACAGGGGGCCCTAACAATGAGCAGTTCTTC. This translates into CASGGTGGPNNEQFF.

V is TRBV7-2 and J is TRBJ1-2, with D maybe TRBD1 (6 bases). Germline V gene sequence: CDR1 SGHTA, CDR2 FQGNSA. This CDR3 has 16 amino acids. The V gene lost 5 bases and the J gene lost 7 bases, with 23 bases spanning the gap. CDR3 loop: CASSPLRLGGRRGYTF. Here the CDR3 DNA reads TGTGCCAGCAGCCCTCTGCGGCTGGGGGGGCGACGTGGCTACACCTTC.

The chain's CDR3 is CASSLDRGGDTQYF. CDR3 coding DNA: TGTGCCAGCAGTCTTGACAGGGGGGGAGATACGCAGTATTTT. This rearrangement joins TRBV6-1 to TRBJ2-3; 9 nucleotides line up with TRBD1. The trim removed 5 bases at V and 5 bases at J, leaving 5 bases unmatched. This CDR3 is 14 amino acids long. CDR1 and CDR2 (germline): MNHNS, SASEGT.

The chain couples TRBV6-1 to TRBJ1-4; 7 nucleotides align to TRBD1. The CDR3 has 16 residues. Trimming took 1 base from V and 0 from J; bases not matched to a gene: 2. Germline CDR1 reads MNHNS; CDR2 reads SASEGT. CDR3 sequence reads: CASSEGTGATNEKLFF. The DNA of the CDR3 is TGTGCCAGCAGTGAAGGGACAGGCGCAACTAATGAAAAACTGTTTTTT.